The next 2 T cell receptor beta chains were all read from a single sample in a study of monozygotic twins with cystic fibrosis. Sequencing was performed with immunoSEQ multiplex PCR; in TCRdb, only in-frame clones are kept and a portion is missing. Among roughly 32,000 clones listed, around 96% were seen once. The sequencing input was blood. The source is a girl aged 2 to 9 with cystic fibrosis.

The chain combines TRBV19 with TRBJ1-1; D possibly corresponds to TRBD1 (5 bases). There are 15 residues in the CDR3. V lost 8 bases to trimming and J lost 4 bases, with 20 bases between them. Germline CDR1 reads LNHDA; CDR2 reads SQIVND (reference sequence). In nucleotides, the CDR3 is TGTGCCAGTGAAACCGGTAGCAGGGCCAGCACTGAAGCTTTCTTT. It encodes CASETGSRASTEAFF.

This rearrangement joins TRBV6-6 to TRBJ1-3; TRBD1 matches 10 bases. Per germline, CDR1 MNHNY and CDR2 SVGAGI (reference sequence). The V segment lost 3 bases and the J segment 5 bases; nucleotides outside the gene matches: 4. The CDR3 has 15 amino acids. The CDR3 nucleotides read TGTGCCAGCAGTTATATGGGACAGGGGAGAAACACCATATATTTT. Translation: CASSYMGQGRNTIYF.